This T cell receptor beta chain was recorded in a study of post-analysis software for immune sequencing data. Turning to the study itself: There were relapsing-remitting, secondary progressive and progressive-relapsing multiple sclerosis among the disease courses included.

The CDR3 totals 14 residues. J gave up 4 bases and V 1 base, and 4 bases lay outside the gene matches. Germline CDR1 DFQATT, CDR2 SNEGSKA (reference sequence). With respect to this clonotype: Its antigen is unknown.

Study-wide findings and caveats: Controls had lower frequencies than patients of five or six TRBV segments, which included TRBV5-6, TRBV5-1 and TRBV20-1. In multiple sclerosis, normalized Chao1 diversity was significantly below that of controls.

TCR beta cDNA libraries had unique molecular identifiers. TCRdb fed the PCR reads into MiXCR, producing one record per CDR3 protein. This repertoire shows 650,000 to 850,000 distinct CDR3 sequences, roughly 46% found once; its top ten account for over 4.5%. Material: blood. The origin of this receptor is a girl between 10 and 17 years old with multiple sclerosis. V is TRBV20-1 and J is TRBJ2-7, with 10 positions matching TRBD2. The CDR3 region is CSARGLAGAYEQYF. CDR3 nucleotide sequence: TGCAGTGCTAGAGGGCTAGCGGGAGCATACGAGCAGTACTTC.